This T cell receptor (beta chain) was obtained from a study of vaccination and CD4 T cells after COVID-19. Sequencing of DNA taken from cultured CD4+ T cells relied on the Oncomine TCR Beta short-read assay. TCRdb reanalysed the PCR reads using MiXCR and keeps one entry per CDR3 protein. The repertoire includes roughly 9,800 distinct CDR3 sequences, approximately 59% of them detected once, and 15% to 20% sits in the top ten. The treatment was: roughly ten-day PBMC culture with coronavirus spike peptide pools or control peptides (ViraFEST assay). As regards this clonotype: The antigen is not known.

What was sequenced was CD4+ T cells from blood, cultured in vitro. The receptor's source is a human donor who had recovered from COVID-19.

CDR3 DNA sequence: TGCGCCAGCAGTGATAGCGGGGGGGAAGATACGCAGTATTTT. Amino acids: CASSDSGGEDTQYF. The chain carries TRBV10-1 and TRBJ2-3; TRBD2 matches 11 bases. The CDR3 covers 14 residues. Germline V gene data show CDR1 as WNHNN and CDR2 as SYGVQD (reference sequence). Trimming cost V 3 bases and J 5 bases; bases outside gene matches: 1.